These 20 T cell receptor beta chains share one sample of origin, sequenced in a study of cytomegalovirus exposure and HLA in healthy donors. In the PCR, 60 Vbeta and 13 Jbeta primers were used. TCRdb keeps only in-frame clones here, not all; method: immunoSEQ multiplex PCR. The data hold under 200,000 clones, with 65% to 70% observed a single time. Input material: PBMCs. The receptors originated from a woman younger than 35 in good health and CMV-seropositive.

The J gene is TRBJ2-7, the V gene TRBV7-9; 8 nucleotides match TRBD1. With V trimmed by 5 bases and J by 5 bases, 11 bases remained unmatched. CDR1 and CDR2 (germline): SEHNR, FQNEAQ (reference sequence). The CDR3 contains 15 residues. CDR3 bases: TGTGCCAGCAGCGCAGGACAGGGTGGGCAAAACGAGCAGTACTTC. Translated, it gives CASSAGQGGQNEQYF.

On this clone: The same CDR3 also results from other DNA sequences found in this sample. The V call is TRBV7-9, the J call TRBJ2-7, with a possible D match to TRBD1 (6 bases). This CDR3 contains 13 residues. CDR1 SEHNR and CDR2 FQNEAQ come from the germline V gene (reference sequence). V was shortened by 1 base and J by 6 bases, with 10 bases between the two germline ends. The CDR3 region has the DNA TGTGCCAGCAGCTTAGGCACAGGGTCCGAGCAGTACTTC. Its translation: CASSLGTGSEQYF. The full variable domain, completed using reference TRBV7-9 and TRBJ2-7, is DTGVSQNPRHKITKRGQNVTFRCDPISEHNRLYWYRQTLGQGPEFLTYFQNEAQLEKSRLLSDRFSAERPKGSFSTLEIQRTEQGDSAMYLCASSLGTGSEQYFGPGTRLTVT.

This CDR3 is CATTGVISTDTQYF. CDR3 DNA: TGTGCCACCACAGGGGTAATCAGCACAGATACGCAGTATTTT. V is TRBV2 and J is TRBJ2-3, with TRBD1 matching 7 bases. Germline trimming cut 10 bases from V and 0 bases from J; bases unmatched to any gene: 7. This CDR3 has 14 amino acids. Germline values: CDR1 SNHLY, CDR2 FYNNEI.

This clone was found a few times. In nucleotides, the CDR3 is TGTGCCAGCAGCAATTCCGGGACTAGCGGGAACACCGGGGAGCTGTTTTTT. Translated: CASSNSGTSGNTGELFF. The rearrangement uses TRBV7-6 and TRBJ2-2; TRBD2 matches 11 bases. The germline V gene has CDR1 SGHVS and CDR2 FNYEAQ. Unmatched junction bases numbered 6, after V lost 5 bases and J lost 1 base. The CDR3 totals 17 residues.

This chain uses TRBV10-3 with TRBJ1-1, with a tentative D call TRBD1 (6 bases). Trimming left V 4 bases short and J 0 bases short, with 9 bases between. There are 14 residues in the CDR3. Per germline, CDR1 ENHRY and CDR2 SYGVKD. The CDR3 sequence is CAISGTVVNTEAFF. The DNA of the CDR3 is TGTGCCATCAGTGGGACAGTGGTGAACACTGAAGCTTTCTTT.

This clone has more than one count but fewer than ten. This chain connects TRBV30 to TRBJ2-4, with D possibly matching TRBD1 (6 bases). The CDR3 covers 13 residues. Germline-derived CDR1 and CDR2 are GTSNPN and SVGIG (reference sequence). V lost 4 bases, J lost 7 bases, and 14 bases lay in between. The CDR3 loop reads CAWNLPGHNIQYF. CDR3 DNA: TGTGCCTGGAACCTACCGGGACACAACATTCAGTACTTC.

The sample holds a few counts of this clone. The chain recombines TRBV5-4 with TRBJ2-1, with 7 nucleotides matching TRBD2. V dropped 4 bases and J dropped 0; count of bases not matched to a gene: 4. CDR3 length equals 15 residues. Per the germline V gene, CDR1 is SGHNT and CDR2 is YYREEE (reference sequence). CDR3 in DNA: TGTGCCAGCAGCGGCGGGGGAAACTCCTACAATGAGCAGTTCTTC. Residues: CASSGGGNSYNEQFF.

This chain uses TRBV18 with TRBJ2-5, with 14 bases matching TRBD2. CDR3 size: 21 residues. V shed 1 base, J shed 4 bases, and the junction held 17 bases outside the gene matches. Germline CDR1 reads KGHSH; CDR2 reads LQKENI. As DNA, the CDR3 is TGTGCCAGCTCACCACTAAGAAGTGGGACTAGCGGGAGAGGAGGATTAGAGACCCAGTACTTC. Translating it yields CASSPLRSGTSGRGGLETQYF.

The J gene is TRBJ2-2, the V gene TRBV27, with 7 bases lining up with TRBD2. V lost 6 bases, J lost 4 bases, and 5 bases stayed unmatched. CDR1 and CDR2 from the germline V gene are MNHEY and SMNVEV (reference sequence). The CDR3 length is 14 residues. The CDR3 bases are TGTGCCAGCAGGGGGGGGGTGCGCACCGGGGAGCTGTTTTTT. This encodes CASRGGVRTGELFF.

The V and J genes are TRBV4-1 and TRBJ2-7; 9 positions agree with TRBD1. The ends lost 1 base at V and 2 bases at J; junction bases unmatched: 9. This CDR3 has 17 residues. The germline V gene has CDR1 MGHRA and CDR2 YSYEKL. The CDR3 is CASSQGDPGQGTYEQYF. CDR3 nucleotide sequence: TGCGCCAGCAGCCAAGGGGACCCGGGACAGGGAACCTACGAGCAGTACTTC.

This clone was found once. The chain links TRBV7-8 to TRBJ1-1, with unresolved D. The CDR3 totals 12 residues. CDR1 and CDR2 (germline): SGHVS, FQNEAQ. V lost 5 bases, J lost 6 bases, and 10 bases lay in between. The CDR3 spells CASSPSVAEAFF. CDR3 sequence (DNA): TGTGCCAGCAGCCCGAGTGTAGCTGAAGCTTTCTTT.

This clone was picked up a small number of times. The rearrangement links TRBV15 to TRBJ2-3; 9 bases agree with TRBD1. CDR1 is LNHNV and CDR2 is YYDKDF in the germline V gene (reference sequence). The V segment lost 5 bases and the J segment 3 bases; nucleotides outside the gene matches: 9. This CDR3 is built from 16 residues. The chain's CDR3 is CATSSGTGIRTDTQYF. CDR3 nucleotide sequence: TGTGCCACCAGCTCCGGGACAGGGATTAGGACAGATACGCAGTATTTT.

The rearrangement links TRBV6-5 to TRBJ1-4; 8 bases agree with TRBD1. J lost 8 bases, V lost 6 bases, and 5 bases had no gene match. Germline V lookup: CDR1 MNHEY, CDR2 SVGAGI. The CDR3 sequence is 13 residues long. The CDR3 protein is CASRAGGEEKLFF. In nucleotides, the CDR3 is TGTGCCAGCAGGGCAGGGGGCGAGGAAAAACTGTTTTTT.

This chain joins TRBV18 and TRBJ1-2; 10 bases map to TRBD1. The J segment lost 3 bases and the V segment lost 3 bases, leaving 10 bases of the junction unmatched. The germline V gene has CDR1 KGHSH and CDR2 LQKENI. The CDR3 sequence is 17 residues long. CDR3 residues: CASSPPGQGKKDYGYTF. The CDR3 nucleotides are TGTGCCAGCTCACCGCCGGGACAGGGGAAGAAGGACTATGGCTACACCTTC. The whole variable domain, remainder taken from reference TRBV18 and TRBJ1-2, is NAGVMQNPRHLVRRRGQEARLRCSPMKGHSHVYWYRQLPEEGLKFMVYLQKENIIDESGMPKERFSAEFPKEGPSILRIQQVVRGDSAAYFCASSPPGQGKKDYGYTFGSGTRLTVV.

This rearrangement joins TRBV28 to TRBJ2-7, with 7 nucleotides matching TRBD1. J was trimmed by 2 bases and V by 0 bases; bases with no gene match: 4. Germline assignment: CDR1 MDHEN and CDR2 SYDVKM. The length of the CDR3 is 15 residues. CDR3 nucleotides: TGTGCCAGCAGTTTATGGGGGGACAGACCCTACGAGCAGTACTTC. It is translated as CASSLWGDRPYEQYF.

The genes are TRBV20-1 and TRBJ2-1; 15 bases line up with TRBD2. This CDR3 has 11 amino acids. The germline V gene has CDR1 DFQATT and CDR2 SNEGSKA (reference sequence). CDR3 amino acids: CRGLAGGEQFF. The CDR3 nucleotides are TGCAGGGGACTAGCGGGGGGTGAGCAGTTCTTC.

The rearrangement links TRBV7-3 to TRBJ2-3; D is possibly TRBD1 (6 bases). The V gene's germline CDR1 is SGHTA and CDR2 FQGTGA. The CDR3 has 13 residues. Trimming left V 5 bases short and J 6 bases short, with 12 bases between. The CDR3 DNA reads TGTGCCAGCAGCGGTGGACAGCTCGATACGCAGTATTTT. Protein product: CASSGGQLDTQYF. Full variable domain (outside the CDR3, taken from reference TRBV7-3 and TRBJ2-3): GAGVSQTPSNKVTEKGKYVELRCDPISGHTALYWYRQSLGQGPEFLIYFQGTGAADDSGLPNDRFFAVRPEGSVSTLKIQRTERGDSAVYLCASSGGQLDTQYFGPGTRLTVL.

The V call is TRBV2, the J call TRBJ1-5, with 8 bases aligning to TRBD1. Germline CDR1 reads SNHLY; CDR2 reads FYNNEI. This CDR3 is 14 amino acids long. The V segment lost 5 bases and the J segment 7 bases; nucleotides outside the gene matches: 7. The CDR3 loop reads CASSRTGSRQPQHF. Written as DNA, the CDR3 is TGTGCCAGCAGTAGGACAGGGTCTCGACAGCCCCAGCATTTT.

This clone was recorded only once. The chain couples TRBV25-1 to TRBJ1-2, with 11 nucleotides matching TRBD1. The CDR3 extends over 14 amino acids. V lost 3 bases and J lost 8; bases outside the gene matches: 5. Germline V gene lookup returns CDR1 MGHDK and CDR2 SYGVNS. Here the CDR3 DNA reads TGTGCCAGCAGTGAGCCGGACAGGGGGCACGGCTACACCTTC. Protein product: CASSEPDRGHGYTF.

V gene TRBV5-6 combines with J gene TRBJ1-2, with D tentatively TRBD1 (5 bases). The germline gives CDR1 SGHDT, CDR2 YYEEEE. The CDR3 is 17 residues long. The V and J ends lost 0 bases and 1 base respectively, with 16 bases between them. CDR3 DNA sequence: TGTGCCAGCAGCTTGGCCCTTACAGGCCTAGATAACTATGGCTACACCTTC. This sequence encodes CASSLALTGLDNYGYTF.